The 30 T cell receptor beta chains below were found in one sample sequenced in a study of blood T cells in healthy people across ages. Primers used in a second PCR of roughly 6 to 11 cycles were a sample-barcoded 5' primer and a J-beta primer mix. Each CDR3 protein is one row after TCRdb ran MiXCR on the 5' RACE reads. The repertoire holds around 650,000 distinct CDR3 sequences, with about 30% as singletons. The specimen was blood. All receptors derive from a woman aged 80 or over in good health.

At least ten counts were recorded for this clonotype. The DNA is omitted, as the CDR3 cannot be located on it reliably, and the CDR3 follows TCRdb's listing. V and J are TRBV5-5 and TRBJ2-7; the D call in the table, TRBD1, was not verified against the DNA. The CDR3 is 15 amino acids in total, end residues counted. Germline loops: CDR1 SGHKS, CDR2 YYEKEE (reference sequence). Here the CDR3 reads CASSFGPGESYEQYF.

The chain joins TRBV9 to TRBJ1-1, with 12 bases aligning to TRBD1. Germline trimming cut 0 bases from V and 6 bases from J; bases unmatched to any gene: 3. Germline loops: CDR1 SGDLS, CDR2 YYNGEE. The CDR3 is 15 amino acids. The CDR3 bases are TGTGCCAGCAGCGTAGGGGGACAGGGGGCTGCTGAAGCTTTCTTT. It is translated as CASSVGGQGAAEAFF.

The chain couples TRBV12-3 or TRBV12-4 to TRBJ2-3; D is unresolved. This CDR3 contains 13 residues. V was clipped by 7 bases and J by 0 bases, with 8 bases between them. The CDR3 region has the DNA TGTGCCAGCACCCGAGTGAGCACAGATACGCAGTATTTT. Translated, it gives CASTRVSTDTQYF.

In the case of this clonotype: A much larger clone lies a single base off, so this may be a read error. The J gene is TRBJ2-3, the V gene TRBV7-2; 8 bases align to TRBD2. The V gene end was trimmed by 5 bases and the J gene end by 0 bases; junction bases not matched to a gene: 10. Germline CDR1 SGHTA, CDR2 FQGNSA. The CDR3 consists of 17 residues. This chain's CDR3 is CASSARLAQASTDTQYF. CDR3 bases: TGTGCCAGCAGCGCCAGACTAGCGCAAGCTAGCACAGATACGCAGTATTTT. Combining the CDR3 with reference TRBV7-2 and TRBJ2-3 gives the whole variable domain GAGVSQSPSNKVTEKGKDVELRCDPISGHTALYWYRQSLGQGLEFLIYFQGNSAPDKSGLPSDRFSAERTGGSVSTLTIQRTQQEDSAVYLCASSARLAQASTDTQYFGPGTRLTVL.

Ten or more counts support this clonotype. The chain employs TRBV3-1 and TRBJ2-1; a weak D match, TRBD1 (6 bases). V was trimmed by 1 base and J by 0 bases, leaving 13 bases between them. The CDR3 consists of 17 residues. CDR1 LGHDT and CDR2 YNNKEL come from the germline V gene (reference sequence). The chain's CDR3 is CASSQVLTGYSYNEQFF. The CDR3 DNA follows: TGTGCCAGCAGCCAAGTCCTCACAGGGTACTCCTACAATGAGCAGTTCTTC.

This chain uses TRBV3-1 with TRBJ1-1; D not certain. The CDR3 has 14 amino acids. V lost 4 bases to trimming and J lost 2 bases, with 11 bases between them. Germline CDR1 is LGHDT and CDR2 is YNNKEL (reference sequence). CDR3 nucleotide sequence: TGTGCCAGCAGCCTATCCGGGGTTAACACTGAAGCTTTCTTT. This gives the protein CASSLSGVNTEAFF.

The CDR3 DNA sequence: TGTGCCAGCAGCCGACGACAGGGTGGGAGTGAGCAGTTCTTC. Its protein product is CASSRRQGGSEQFF. The chain joins TRBV11-1 to TRBJ2-1; 7 nucleotides align to TRBD1. V shed 5 bases, J shed 9 bases, and the junction held 10 bases outside the gene matches. This CDR3 is 14 amino acids long. Looked up from germline, CDR1 is SGHAT and CDR2 is FQDESV (reference sequence).

The table lists this clonotype with a few counts. One end of the junction varies from germline; a read error may be responsible. V and J are TRBV27 and TRBJ2-3, with D unresolved. This CDR3 is built from 14 residues. Germline CDR1 MNHEY, CDR2 SMNVEV (reference sequence). As DNA, the CDR3 is TGTGCCGGCAGTAAAACGATAGTGGTAGATACGCAGTATTTT. Translating gives CAGSKTIVVDTQYF.

On this clonotype itself: At one of its ends the junction is not consistent with the germline gene, which may arise from a read error. This rearrangement joins TRBV6-2 or TRBV6-3 to TRBJ1-5; D unclear. This CDR3 is 14 amino acids long. CDR1 is MNHEY and CDR2 is SVGEGT in the germline V gene. The CDR3 spells CAGRKSYGNQPQHF. CDR3 coding DNA: TGTGCCGGCAGGAAATCGTACGGCAATCAGCCCCAGCATTTT.

This clonotype occurred a few times. This chain connects TRBV20-1 to TRBJ2-5, with D maybe TRBD2 (7 bases). Trimming shortened V by 1 base and J by 11 bases, and 26 bases separated the two germline ends. The CDR3 is 16 residues long. Per germline, CDR1 DFQATT and CDR2 SNEGSKA (reference sequence). The CDR3 DNA reads as TGCAGTGCTAGAGGGGTTTCGGCGGGGGCGCTGGATGAGCAGTACTTC. This gives the protein CSARGVSAGALDEQYF.

This clonotype has more than one count but fewer than ten. The chain links TRBV12-3 or TRBV12-4 to TRBJ1-1; D possibly corresponds to TRBD1 (5 bases). V dropped 3 bases and J dropped 5 bases, with 19 bases sitting between them. This CDR3 spans 16 amino acids. DNA for the CDR3: TGTGCCAGCAGTTTCTCATTGGGGCAGGGAGGAACTGAAGCTTTCTTT. It is translated as CASSFSLGQGGTEAFF.

This clonotype appeared a few times. This sequence joins TRBV7-9 and TRBJ1-1; D may be TRBD1 (5 bases). The germline V and J ends were trimmed by 0 bases and 8 bases, with 7 bases remaining between them. The CDR3 loop spans 12 amino acids. Germline V CDR1 and CDR2: SEHNR, FQNEAQ (reference sequence). The CDR3 nucleotides read TGTGCCAGCAGCTTAGCGAACAGGGAAGCTTTCTTT. Translation gives CASSLANREAFF.

This clonotype appeared a few times. The chain recombines TRBV30 with TRBJ1-5, with D unclear. The CDR3 loop spans 14 amino acids. CDR1 is GTSNPN, CDR2 SVGIG, per germline (reference sequence). The germline V and J ends were trimmed by 2 bases and 0 bases, with 8 bases remaining between them. The chain's CDR3 is CAWSITNSNQPQHF. CDR3 in DNA: TGTGCCTGGAGTATCACCAATAGCAATCAGCCCCAGCATTTT.

In its sample, this clonotype was seen many times. The V and J genes are TRBV5-1 and TRBJ1-2; TRBD1 matches at 7 bases. Germline trimming cut 0 bases from V and 2 bases from J; bases unmatched to any gene: 1. This CDR3 spans 14 amino acids. The V gene's germline CDR1 is SGHRS and CDR2 YFSETQ. The CDR3 here is CASSLGQGNYGYTF. CDR3 sequence (DNA): TGCGCCAGCAGCTTGGGACAGGGAAACTATGGCTACACCTTC.

The rearrangement uses TRBV15 and TRBJ2-7; 11 bases align to TRBD2. CDR1 is LNHNV, CDR2 YYDKDF, per germline (reference sequence). There are 15 residues in the CDR3. The trim removed 4 bases at V and 3 bases at J, leaving 5 bases unmatched. The CDR3 bases are TGTGCCACCAGCACCGGGACTAGCGGATTCTACGAGCAGTACTTC. Translating it yields CATSTGTSGFYEQYF.

This clonotype was picked up many times. V usage is TRBV7-2 and J usage is TRBJ1-2; 11 nucleotides align to TRBD1. This CDR3 has 18 residues. The germline V gene has CDR1 SGHTA and CDR2 FQGNSA. V trimming: 2 bases; J trimming: 7 bases; junction bases outside the gene matches: 15. CDR3 sequence: CASSLRVPPGQGVGGYTF. CDR3 nucleotides: TGTGCCAGCAGCTTAAGAGTCCCCCCGGGACAGGGGGTGGGTGGCTACACCTTC.

This clonotype appeared many times. The DNA for the CDR3 is TGCGCCAGCAGCTTGTTTCGGGGATCCTACGAGCAGTACTTC. This translates into CASSLFRGSYEQYF. The V call is TRBV5-1, the J call TRBJ2-7, with a possible D match to TRBD2 (5 bases). This CDR3 has 14 amino acids. The V gene lost 1 base and the J gene lost 1 base, with 9 bases spanning the gap. CDR1 is SGHRS and CDR2 is YFSETQ in the germline V gene.

This clonotype was counted ten times or more. The V gene is TRBV5-4, the J gene TRBJ2-7; D ambiguous. V lost 4 bases and J lost 0, with 8 bases in between. In germline, CDR1 is SGHNT, CDR2 YYREEE (reference sequence). CDR3 length equals 13 residues. DNA of the CDR3: TGTGCCAGCAGCGAAGGTAACTCCTACGAGCAGTACTTC. Protein sequence: CASSEGNSYEQYF.

This clonotype was detected ten times or more. The chain joins TRBV7-8 to TRBJ1-2; D call uncertain. The CDR3 has 12 amino acids. CDR1 SGHVS and CDR2 FQNEAQ come from the germline V gene. V was pared by 1 base and J by 11 bases, with 11 bases between. CDR3 amino acids: CASSLVGSAYTF. CDR3 nucleotide sequence: TGTGCCAGCAGCTTAGTGGGTAGCGCATACACCTTC.

In its sample, this clonotype was seen many times. J is TRBJ2-1 and V is TRBV7-3; the match to TRBD2 covers 7 bases. CDR1 is SGHTA and CDR2 is FQGTGA in the germline V gene. CDR3 length equals 16 residues. Trimming at V came to 5 bases and at J to 3 bases, leaving 10 bases not matched to a gene. CDR3 in amino acids: CASSPSGATFYNEQFF. The DNA of the CDR3 is TGTGCCAGCAGCCCCAGCGGGGCGACGTTCTACAATGAGCAGTTCTTC.

The chain is built from TRBV6-5 and TRBJ1-3; D gene ambiguous. The germline V gene encodes CDR1 MNHEY and CDR2 SVGAGI. V lost 10 bases and J 0 bases, leaving 16 bases between the germline ends. CDR3 length: 15 residues. The CDR3 DNA reads as TGTGCCACCACTGCTTTACAGAACTCTGGAAACACCATATATTTT. Amino acid sequence: CATTALQNSGNTIYF.

In regard to this clonotype: One end of the junction is discordant with germline, which a read error may explain. Here the CDR3 reads CASTDGGGNRPQHF. The CDR3 DNA is TGTGCCAGCACGGACGGGGGTGGCAATCGGCCCCAGCATTTT. V and J are TRBV6-2 or TRBV6-3 and TRBJ1-5; tentatively, D is TRBD1 (5 bases). Per germline, CDR1 MNHEY and CDR2 SVGEGT. The CDR3 is 14 amino acids.

Concerning this clonotype itself: One end of the junction does not line up with germline, which may come from a read error. The V gene is TRBV11-3, the J gene TRBJ2-5; D may match TRBD1 or TRBD2 (6 bases each). Germline assignment: CDR1 SGHNT and CDR2 YENEEA. This CDR3 contains 15 residues. CDR3 DNA sequence: TGTGTCAGCAGCTTAGGGGGACTTTACGAGGAGACCCAGTACTTC. Protein product: CVSSLGGLYEETQYF.

This clonotype was found many times. This chain uses TRBV20-1 with TRBJ2-1; perhaps D is TRBD1 or TRBD2 (5 bases each). Per the germline V gene, CDR1 is DFQATT and CDR2 is SNEGSKA (reference sequence). This CDR3 spans 14 amino acids. V gave up 5 bases and J gave up 0 bases, with 11 bases separating them. The CDR3 loop reads CSAGGVSSYNEQFF. As DNA, the CDR3 is TGCAGTGCTGGGGGAGTTAGCTCCTACAATGAGCAGTTCTTC.

This clonotype was seen many times. The chain recombines TRBV18 with TRBJ2-4; 7 bases line up with TRBD2. The V segment lost 1 base and the J segment 0 bases; nucleotides outside the gene matches: 3. This CDR3 comprises 16 residues. Germline CDR1 is KGHSH and CDR2 is LQKENI. The CDR3 reads CASSPLGGSAKNIQYF. The CDR3 nucleotides are TGTGCCAGCTCACCACTCGGGGGGTCAGCCAAAAACATTCAGTACTTC.

This clonotype occurred once. In DNA form, the CDR3 reads TGTGCCAGCAGCTTAAGGGGTGGGGCAGCTTTCTTT. This sequence encodes CASSLRGGAAFF. The chain carries TRBV7-3 and TRBJ1-1; D might be TRBD1 (5 bases). Germline V gives CDR1 SGHTA, CDR2 FQGTGA. The CDR3 is 12 residues long. The V end lost 1 base, the J end lost 10 bases, and 10 bases lay between the germline ends.

A note on this clonotype: At one of its ends the junction is not consistent with the germline gene, which may arise from a read error. In nucleotides, the CDR3 is TGTGCCAGCAGTTACTCGGCGGGGGCTCGGTATGGCTGCACCTTC. The encoded protein is CASSYSAGARYGCTF. This rearrangement joins TRBV6-6 to TRBJ1-2; tentatively, D is TRBD1 (6 bases). Germline values: CDR1 MNHNY, CDR2 SVGAGI (reference sequence). The CDR3 is 15 amino acids.

This clonotype was counted many times. This sequence joins TRBV28 and TRBJ2-6; D gene uncertain. The CDR3 covers 16 residues. Germline lookup yields CDR1 MDHEN and CDR2 SYDVKM. V gave up 3 bases and J gave up 0 bases, with 9 bases separating them. In DNA form, the CDR3 reads TGTGCCAGCAGTTTCCCTCGTGGCTCTGGGGCCAACGTCCTGACTTTC. Encoded protein: CASSFPRGSGANVLTF.

Points on this clonotype: This may be a read error: a much more frequent sequence differs by one nucleotide. The chain is built from TRBV3-1 and TRBJ2-5, with TRBD2 matching 11 bases. The germline gives CDR1 LGHDT, CDR2 YNNKEL (reference sequence). This CDR3 has 18 residues. The ends lost 1 base at V and 11 bases at J; junction bases unmatched: 18. CDR3 amino acids: CASSQGLLAGGSYNEQYF. CDR3 sequence (DNA): TGTGCCAGCAGCCAAGGGCTTCTAGCGGGGGGATCCTACAATGAGCAGTACTTC.

This clonotype was counted at least ten times. The V gene is TRBV7-2, the J gene TRBJ2-1; no clear D gene. In germline, CDR1 is SGHTA, CDR2 FQGNSA. Trimming took 2 bases from V and 0 from J, leaving 11 bases between them. There are 16 residues in the CDR3. The CDR3 coding sequence is TGTGCCAGCAGCTTAATCGGGCAGAACTCCTACAATGAGCAGTTCTTC. Its translation is CASSLIGQNSYNEQFF.